This paragraph covers one TCR beta chain sequence. What antigen it recognizes has not been identified. Base qualities are not at hand, and no much larger clone is one base apart. The sample's time point label, in plain terms: cycle 4 day 1 (C4D1), after more than five weeks of nivolumab. All trial patients had relapsed after autologous stem cell transplantation, with cohorts A, B and C differing in prior brentuximab vedotin exposure. Magnetic negative selection with a Miltenyi CD4+ T cell isolation kit was used to purify CD4+ T cells from thawed PBMCs. The trial cohort included 55 to 60 patients with relapsed/refractory classical Hodgkin lymphoma, and each patient had a best overall response of complete response, partial response or progressive disease. In the multi-cohort phase II CheckMate 205 trial, trial patients received single-agent nivolumab. An independent review committee assessed best overall response by applying the 2007 International Working Group response criteria. Trial PBMCs were obtained immediately prior to nivolumab initiation (C1D1) and on therapy at cycle 2 day 1 and cycle 4 day 1. Peripheral blood was collected in 8 mL Vacutainer Cell Preparation Tubes, from which PBMCs were isolated by centrifugation and then cryopreserved. Purified CD4+ and CD8+ fractions were generated only in cases for which an additional PBMC sample was available. Magnetically labelled cells were removed on LS columns in a quadroMACS separator, and the flow-through was retained as the purified fraction.

The data are from a study of PD-1 blockade in classical Hodgkin lymphoma (dated by TCRdb to about 2020). For context, the study as a whole: Nivolumab dosing was 3 mg/kg intravenously every 2 weeks, continuing until either disease progression or unacceptable toxicity. The study used CyTOF and TCR beta sequencing to define a peripheral blood immune signature of response to PD-1 blockade in classical Hodgkin lymphoma.

Including the terminal cysteine and phenylalanine, the CDR3 comprises 13 residues. The sequence is cut down to CDR3 DNA, 39 bases in frame from base 1. V is reduced by 3 bases and J by 4 bases, leaving a spacing of 9 bases between them. From a lookup of the germline V gene (reference sequence), CDR1 and CDR2 are LNHDA and SQIVND. Points the paper makes about the study in general: The study was restricted to a single clinical trial cohort, and the causes of repertoire differences, possibly disease activity or prior therapy, were left undefined. Newly diagnosed patients were reported to have lower baseline TCR diversity than healthy donors, and relapsed/refractory patients were reported to have lower baseline TCR diversity still. By C4D1, a significant rise was seen in CD4+ TCR diversity but not in CD8+ TCR diversity (p=0.0027 vs p=0.16), and the rise was most apparent among complete responders (p=0.02). Diversity was lower in patients who began nivolumab less than 1 year after ASCT, so these patients were left out of later analyses to avoid confounding by immune reconstitution. Among trial patients, those achieving complete response had baseline diversity similar to that of newly diagnosed patients, while diversity was significantly lower in partial responders and progressors.

The Qiagen DNeasy kit was used to extract genomic DNA from unsorted PBMCs and from the negatively selected CD4+ and CD8+ fractions. Using primers that anneal to V and J segments, immunoSEQ multiplex PCR amplified the TCR beta CDR3 regions. A synthetic immune receptor repertoire was used to minimize amplification bias, and remaining bias was computationally removed after sequencing. The source study handled its data this way. Custom Python scripts were used to quantify repertoire diversity as the Shannon entropy index. Unsorted, CD4+ and CD8+ repertoires were examined separately, except in combined analyses, for which CD4+ and CD8+ sequences were merged in silico. A clone was considered expanded if an increase in frequency of at least 2-fold after treatment relative to C1D1 was found, and a pseudocount of 0.5 was applied to clones undetected at baseline. Singleton clones were defined as clones with 0 or 1 copy at C1D1, and non-singleton clones were defined as clones with 2 or more copies. Clones expanded in unsorted samples were assigned a CD4+, CD8+ or unknown annotation through matching of protein sequences in sorted samples from the same patient. Wilcoxon tests on paired samples were used to test diversity changes from C1D1 to C4D1. Not all clones reach the TCRdb copy of this immuneACCESS table, which keeps in-frame sequences only. Checked studies attribute under half of the gap to unresolved V genes and leave the rest unexplained. V and J calls and clone size follow that table, whereas D and trimming were derived from the DNA. The sample table records fewer than 20,000 clones; roughly three quarters of these occur just once. The biggest ten clones account for about 2% of the sample.

Sequencing was performed on CD4+ T cells from blood, taken before the fourth cycle of nivolumab. The rearranged chain carries TRBV19 and TRBJ1-2, with TRBD1 as a weak D call on 5 bases. The TCR originated in a human donor with classical Hodgkin lymphoma. The CDR3 protein: CASSIRGPYGYTF. The DNA sequence is TGTGCCAGTAGTATCCGGGGACCCTATGGCTACACCTTC.